This TCR beta chain was identified during a study of beta chain features in type 1 diabetes. Study-level background: The examined sorted cells totaled under 120 million across samples. Study-wide points: Moderately but significantly shorter TCRB CDR3s were found in Type 1 diabetes patients in all four CD4+ subsets.

Trimming cost V 9 bases and J 3 bases, with 17 bases left between them. The CDR3 has 14 residues. Germline CDR1 reads LNHDA; CDR2 reads SQIVND (reference sequence). Investigators reverse transcribed all isolated RNA, so they sequenced expressed TCRB transcripts. Assay: immunoSEQ multiplex PCR; the TCRdb copy retains only in-frame clones and omits some. The table records 430,000 or so clones, 11% of them present only once. Every donor provided one heparinised blood draw, which averaged about 110 mL. Cell sorting via CD45RO/CCR7/CD25/CD127/CD95/CD27 was performed to obtain CD4+ naive, central memory, regulatory and stem cell-like memory cells. This clone appeared a few times. Its specificity is not known.

The receptor was derived from a woman younger than 30 in good health. This chain links TRBV19 with TRBJ2-5; D unclear. What was sequenced was naive CD4+ T cells from blood. The CDR3 region has the DNA TGTGCCAGCAGGCCCTTGGGTGGGGAAGAGACCCAGTACTTC. This encodes CASRPLGGEETQYF.